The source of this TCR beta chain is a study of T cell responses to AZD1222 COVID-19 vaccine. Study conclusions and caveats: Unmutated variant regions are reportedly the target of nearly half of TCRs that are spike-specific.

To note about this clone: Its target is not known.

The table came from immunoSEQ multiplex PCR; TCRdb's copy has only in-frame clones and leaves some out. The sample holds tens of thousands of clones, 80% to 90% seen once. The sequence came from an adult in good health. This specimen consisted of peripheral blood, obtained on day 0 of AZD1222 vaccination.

The DNA for the CDR3 is TGCAGCGTTCAACCGGGACAGGGATTTCCCAAAAACATTCAGTACTTC. Its protein is CSVQPGQGFPKNIQYF. The rearrangement links TRBV29-1 to TRBJ2-4; 9 bases line up with TRBD1. This CDR3 is built from 16 residues. Unmatched junction bases numbered 10, after V lost 5 bases and J lost 2 bases. Germline values: CDR1 SQVTM, CDR2 ANQGSEA.